The next 2 T cell receptor beta chains were all read from a single sample in a study of T cell repertoires in cytomegalovirus infection. TCRdb used MiXCR to reprocess the reads, holding one entry per CDR3 protein. There are fewer than 350,000 distinct CDR3 sequences in the sample; 17% occur only once, and approximately 12% lies in the top ten. Specimen: PBMCs. The receptors were sampled from a human donor in good health (CMV status not recorded). Some clones in this sample may be carry-over from other donors' samples.

The chain is built from TRBV2 and TRBJ1-3; D not certain. Germline CDR1 SNHLY, CDR2 FYNNEI. The V end was cut by 3 bases, the J end by 4 bases, with 10 bases between. The CDR3 is made up of 14 amino acids. CDR3: CASSDPASGNTIYF. The DNA for the CDR3 is TGTGCCAGCAGTGACCCTGCTTCAGGAAACACCATATATTTT.

This clonotype was seen many times. This chain uses TRBV7-2 with TRBJ2-2; no clear D gene. Germline values: CDR1 SGHTA, CDR2 FQGNSA. CDR3 size: 16 residues. V lost 0 bases and J 1 base, leaving 9 bases between the germline ends. In DNA, the CDR3 is TGTGCCAGCAGCTTAGCGGTACAGATGAACACCGGGGAGCTGTTTTTT. Protein: CASSLAVQMNTGELFF.